The present TCR beta chain was sequenced within a study of human T cells and chemical hapten exposure (TCRdb year 2021). Study-wide context: For sensitization, 2% DPC in acetone was applied to a roughly 2 cm by roughly 2 cm area of upper inner arm skin. Patients additionally received weekly therapeutic DPC doses to the scalp throughout the approximately 25-week study period. Patch testing on the upper back used Finn chambers containing 0.01% DPC, with scoring done after 6 days according to International Contact Dermatitis Research Group standards. Most of the patients in the cohort were female, and the cohort covered alopecia areata with under or over 50% scalp involvement, alopecia totalis and alopecia universalis. The libraries were sequenced as a pool, and the TCR yield per sample differed mostly because of small variations in library volumes within the pool. In alopecia patients, the study followed how the peripheral blood TCR repertoire changed in vivo over primary and secondary sensitization to diphenylcyclopropenone (DPC), a hapten. Blood samples were taken from patients before sensitization (week 0) and then at 2, 6 and about 24 weeks after DPC sensitization. About 27 alopecia patients gave blood for TCR sequencing at one to four time points (pre-sensitization, 2, 6 and 24 weeks).

Trimming at the junction amounts to 3 bases on V and 5 bases on J, and the germline ends lie 11 bases apart. The CDR3 contains 14 residues, cysteine and phenylalanine counted. Of all the DNA, just the CDR3 is kept, 42 bases in frame from base 1. The germline V gene specifies SGDLS as CDR1 and YYNGEE as CDR2. Beyond this particular receptor, the publication reports: All patients had alopecia, a presumed autoimmune disease, so their immune response might differ from that of healthy individuals. Significantly more large CDR3 similarity clusters were formed by expanded TCRs than by pre-sensitization or healthy control sets, consistent with antigen-driven responses. Patch test score correlated positively with the number of PT1 expanded TCRs, reaching significance at thresholds 8, 16 and 32 but not at 4. DPC sensitization did not change how many TCRs were above 1 in 1000 frequency, and no evidence was found of alterations in global repertoire structure. Repeated subsampling changed both the strength of the expansion versus patch-test correlation and the threshold at which that correlation became significant.

What this sample's time point label stands for: patch test 1, 2 weeks after DPC sensitization. The sample's treatment or condition label, in plain terms: therapeutic diphenylcyclopropenone sensitization with weekly scalp DPC. At every patch-test visit, the blood draw took place before the patch test was put on. Eligible patients were aged 18 to 70, diagnosed with alopecia, deemed suitable for DPC therapy, and excluded if pregnant. Total RNA was extracted from unfractionated whole blood that had been collected in Tempus Blood RNA tubes. The library was produced with RACE. Sequencing was carried out with a NextSeq 500. Library preparation attached unique molecular identifiers to individual cDNA molecules for quantitative, reproducible TCR counting. From each blood RNA sample, both TCR alpha and TCR beta chains were sequenced. The study's processing was this. Samples had a median of roughly 100,000 TCRs, with a range from roughly 23,224 to 750,000. The Decombinator software suite was used to annotate the V, J and CDR3 of the TCR reads. For the PS versus PT1 abundance plots, all samples were subsampled to the same number of TCRs (28,000). TCRs were defined as expanded if absent before sensitization and observed at least eight times at the 2-week time point. TCRdb reanalyzed the raw reads on its own, using fastp at Q25 for trimming and MiXCR for clone calling, and kept in-frame beta chains. Every CDR3 protein is listed once, alongside the most common genes and DNA of its rows. The V and J calls reflect TCRdb's pipeline rather than the authors' work. In this sample the table shows about 100,000 distinct CDR3 sequences, approximately 11% of which occur a single time. The biggest ten clones account for roughly 3.2% of the sample.

Of note for this clonotype: Its cognate antigen has yet to be identified. Per-base quality was not reported, and no clone a single base away is much larger than it.

Recombination connected TRBV9 to TRBJ2-2; TRBD2 is a weak D gene call, 6 bases matching. The receptor's source is a woman in her thirties or forties with alopecia areata. Some clones in this sample may be carry-over from other donors' samples. The sequencing here drew on whole blood, taken in connection with sensitization to the hapten diphenylcyclopropenone (DPC). The bases read TGTGCCAGCAGCGCGGGACTGGCAACCGGGGAGCTGTTTTTT. The encoded protein is CASSAGLATGELFF.